One and the same sample provided the 21 T cell receptor beta chains below, sequenced in a study of cytomegalovirus exposure and HLA in healthy donors listed by TCRdb under 2017. Library generation was performed with the immunoSEQ multiplex PCR assay. A mixture of 60 forward primers for TCR Vbeta segments and 13 reverse primers for TCR Jbeta segments was used in the multiplex PCR. Held by TCRdb, this immuneACCESS table contains in-frame sequences only and omits some clones. Under half of the omission traces to an unresolved V gene where checked; the cause of the rest is unknown. The table for this sample lists 150,000 to 200,000 clones; approximately 81% of them were counted only once. Jointly, the top ten make up 1% of the sample. Sequencing was carried out using PBMCs. These receptor sequences come from a boy younger than 10 in good health and CMV-seronegative.

The chain has TRBV18 and TRBJ2-1; weak D call: TRBD1 (7 bases). Trimming shortened V by 6 bases and J by 2 bases, and 17 bases separated the two germline ends. The CDR3 sequence is 16 residues long. Germline V lookup: CDR1 KGHSH, CDR2 LQKENI. The CDR3 region has the DNA TGTGCCAGCTCCCCAGAAGGGGGCGGGGCCTACAATGAGCAGTTCTTC. It specifies CASSPEGGGAYNEQFF.

The chain is built from TRBV14 and TRBJ1-2, with a possible D match to TRBD1 (5 bases). V lost 3 bases, J lost 1 base, and 12 bases lay in between. This CDR3 is 15 amino acids long. CDR1 and CDR2 (germline): SGHDN, FVKESK. This CDR3 is CASSQPDQGNYGYTF. CDR3 DNA sequence: TGTGCCAGCAGCCAGCCAGACCAGGGTAACTATGGCTACACCTTC.

The chain links TRBV19 to TRBJ2-5; 9 positions match TRBD1. This CDR3 has 16 residues. Germline V gene sequence: CDR1 LNHDA, CDR2 SQIVND (reference sequence). V shed 1 base, J shed 5 bases, and the junction held 8 bases outside the gene matches. The CDR3 DNA reads as TGTGCCAGTAGTATAGGAACAGGGGGCGGCTGGGAGACCCAGTACTTC. Translating gives CASSIGTGGGWETQYF.

The CDR3 reads CATQDRAEAFF. The CDR3 nucleotides are TGTGCCACCCAGGACAGGGCTGAAGCTTTCTTT. This sequence joins TRBV19 and TRBJ1-1, with 8 bases that match TRBD1. V trimming: 10 bases; J trimming: 6 bases; junction bases outside the gene matches: 4. CDR3 length equals 11 residues. Germline V lookup: CDR1 LNHDA, CDR2 SQIVND (reference sequence).

The V gene is TRBV5-4, the J gene TRBJ2-1, with a weak D call TRBD1 (6 bases). Germline CDR1 SGHNT, CDR2 YYREEE (reference sequence). V gave up 4 bases and J gave up 5 bases, with 13 bases separating them. The CDR3 has 14 amino acids. The CDR3 loop is CASSGGTQDNEQFF. DNA for the CDR3: TGTGCCAGCAGCGGTGGGACACAAGACAATGAGCAGTTCTTC.

The DNA for the CDR3 is TGTGCCAGCAGCCGCGACAGAAGCAATCAGCCCCAGCATTTT. Its translation: CASSRDRSNQPQHF. J is TRBJ1-5 and V is TRBV6-1; perhaps TRBD1 as D (5 bases). The CDR3 runs to 14 residues. Germline V gene lookup returns CDR1 MNHNS and CDR2 SASEGT. The germline V and J ends were trimmed by 6 bases and 1 base, with 10 bases remaining between them.

This chain connects TRBV11-2 to TRBJ2-3; no firm D call. V lost 4 bases and J lost 9, with 17 bases in between. The V gene's germline CDR1 is SGHAT and CDR2 FQNNGV. This CDR3 comprises 14 residues. The DNA for the CDR3 is TGTGCCAGCAGCTCAAACCCCATCACGGTCACGCAGTATTTT. Translated: CASSSNPITVTQYF. Supplemented by reference TRBV11-2 and TRBJ2-3, the full variable domain reads EAGVAQSPRYKIIEKRQSVAFWCNPISGHATLYWYQQILGQGPKLLIQFQNNGVVDDSQLPKDRFSAERLKGVDSTLKIQPAKLEDSAVYLCASSSNPITVTQYFGPGTRLTVL.

The sample holds a few counts of this clone. The CDR3 reads CASRGAGELFF. The CDR3 nucleotides are TGTGCCAGCAGGGGCGCCGGGGAGCTGTTTTTT. V gene TRBV6-6 combines with J gene TRBJ2-2, with unresolved D. The V end was cut by 6 bases, the J end by 6 bases, with 5 bases between. Looked up from germline, CDR1 is MNHNY and CDR2 is SVGAGI (reference sequence). The CDR3 length is 11 residues.

This clone was seen a few times. The chain employs TRBV11-2 and TRBJ2-7; D may be TRBD1 (6 bases). Trimming removed 1 base from V and 1 base from J, with 11 bases in between. CDR1 SGHAT and CDR2 FQNNGV come from the germline V gene. The CDR3 loop spans 15 amino acids. The CDR3: CASSLVTGWSYEQYF. DNA of the CDR3: TGTGCCAGCAGCTTAGTCACAGGGTGGTCCTACGAGCAGTACTTC.

The rearrangement links TRBV28 to TRBJ1-2, with 7 bases aligning to TRBD1. J gave up 8 bases and V 6 bases, and 9 bases lay outside the gene matches. The CDR3 has 13 amino acids. Germline CDR1 and CDR2: MDHEN and SYDVKM. The CDR3 spells CASRSTGPQGYTF. The CDR3 DNA reads TGTGCCAGCAGATCGACAGGGCCCCAGGGCTACACCTTC.

The chain uses TRBV11-1 and TRBJ2-7, with 8 bases fitting TRBD1. The germline gives CDR1 SGHAT, CDR2 FQDESV (reference sequence). This CDR3 contains 14 residues. With 5 bases clipped from V and 4 bases from J, the junction kept 7 bases outside the gene matches. Here the CDR3 reads CASSPETGEYEQYF. The DNA of the CDR3 is TGTGCCAGCAGCCCAGAGACAGGGGAGTACGAGCAGTACTTC.

The J gene is TRBJ2-5, the V gene TRBV6-5; 7 bases fit TRBD1. With 6 bases clipped from V and 1 base from J, the junction kept 8 bases outside the gene matches. Germline V lookup: CDR1 MNHEY, CDR2 SVGAGI. This CDR3 has 15 amino acids. Here the CDR3 DNA reads TGTGCCAGCAGATCGACAGGGCTAAGCCAAGAGACCCAGTACTTC. Its protein is CASRSTGLSQETQYF.

A remark on this clone: Distinct nucleotide sequences in the sample also encode this CDR3. The CDR3 reads CASRSTGTSGPRSYEQYV. CDR3 bases: TGTGCCAGCAGGTCAACAGGGACTAGCGGTCCACGCTCCTACGAGCAGTACGTC. The rearrangement links TRBV28 to TRBJ2-7, with 11 bases aligning to TRBD2. The J segment lost 0 bases and the V segment lost 6 bases, leaving 13 bases of the junction unmatched. This CDR3 has 18 residues. Germline-derived CDR1 and CDR2 are MDHEN and SYDVKM.

This clone showed up just a few times. The genes are TRBV7-6 and TRBJ2-1; 7 nucleotides match TRBD1. This CDR3 has 15 residues. Trimming cost V 1 base and J 8 bases; bases outside gene matches: 8. Germline V lookup: CDR1 SGHVS, CDR2 FNYEAQ. The CDR3 loop is CASSLGQGDIDEQFF. The CDR3 nucleotides read TGTGCCAGCAGCTTAGGGCAGGGGGATATCGATGAGCAGTTCTTC. The variable domain in full, completed from reference TRBV7-6 and TRBJ2-1, reads GAGVSQSPRYKVTKRGQDVALRCDPISGHVSLYWYRQALGQGPEFLTYFNYEAQQDKSGLPNDRFSAERPEGSISTLTIQRTEQRDSAMYRCASSLGQGDIDEQFFGPGTRLTVL.

The V gene is TRBV6-1, the J gene TRBJ1-1; D unresolved. This CDR3 comprises 14 residues. The V gene's germline CDR1 is MNHNS and CDR2 SASEGT. The V end lost 4 bases, the J end lost 3 bases, and 12 bases lay between the germline ends. CDR3 loop: CASSATVGDTEAFF. The CDR3 DNA follows: TGTGCCAGCAGTGCTACAGTGGGAGACACTGAAGCTTTCTTT.

This chain connects TRBV7-2 to TRBJ2-2; TRBD1 is a possible D gene (5 bases). The V and J ends lost 4 bases and 4 bases respectively, with 13 bases between them. Germline loops: CDR1 SGHTA, CDR2 FQGNSA. CDR3 length: 15 amino acids. The DNA of the CDR3 is TGTGCCAGCAGCTCGCGACAGAGGAGCACCGGGGAGCTGTTTTTT. Amino acid sequence: CASSSRQRSTGELFF.

The chain links TRBV10-2 to TRBJ1-1, with 8 bases matching TRBD1. Germline values: CDR1 WSHSY, CDR2 SAAADI. Trimming took 6 bases from V and 4 from J; bases not matched to a gene: 4. This CDR3 has 13 amino acids. The CDR3 nucleotides are TGCGCCAGCAGGGACAGGGAGGGCACTGAAGCTTTCTTT. Its translation is CASRDREGTEAFF.

The chain employs TRBV28 and TRBJ2-3, with 10 bases fitting TRBD2. The CDR3 loop spans 17 amino acids. V lost 7 bases, J lost 5 bases, and 15 bases stayed unmatched. Germline CDR1 is MDHEN and CDR2 is SYDVKM. This chain's CDR3 is CASTLSLGASGRDTQYF. The CDR3 nucleotides read TGTGCCAGCACCCTAAGTTTAGGGGCTAGCGGGAGAGATACGCAGTATTTT.

The sample holds one count of this clone. V gene TRBV7-2 combines with J gene TRBJ1-3; D gene unclear. Between the trimmed V and J ends, which lost 8 bases and 0 bases, there was a span of 14 bases. In germline, CDR1 is SGHTA, CDR2 FQGNSA. The CDR3 sequence is 15 residues long. The CDR3 is CASAEGPNSGNTIYF. In DNA form, the CDR3 reads TGTGCCAGCGCTGAGGGTCCTAACTCTGGAAACACCATATATTTT.

This clone was seen more than once but under ten times. This chain links TRBV6-5 with TRBJ1-1; the D gene is possibly TRBD1 (5 bases). CDR1 and CDR2 (germline): MNHEY, SVGAGI. The V end lost 11 bases, the J end lost 8 bases, and 15 bases lay between the germline ends. The CDR3 extends over 11 amino acids. The CDR3 reads CAGKGAGEAFF. DNA for the CDR3: TGTGCCGGAAAAGGGGCAGGCGAAGCTTTCTTT.

This chain connects TRBV7-9 to TRBJ2-1, with TRBD1 as a possible D gene (5 bases). The CDR3 totals 12 residues. Germline lookup yields CDR1 SEHNR and CDR2 FQNEAQ (reference sequence). Trimming shortened V by 4 bases and J by 10 bases, and 11 bases separated the two germline ends. Here the CDR3 DNA reads TGTGCCAGCAGCTCGACGGACACGGAGCAGTTCTTC. This translates into CASSSTDTEQFF.